The rows below give T cell receptor beta chains drawn from one sample of a study of beta chain features in type 1 diabetes. Profiling relied on immunoSEQ multiplex PCR, and the TCRdb table lists in-frame clones only, not all of them. The data contain hundreds of thousands of clones, about 14% of them singletons. Sequenced input: naive CD4+ T cells from blood. The receptor set was obtained from a man younger than 30 in good health. Both conserved end residues are part of each CDR3. A D gene is named only where the DNA matches it firmly. Not every row has a clone size; where given, it reads once, few, many or a size class.

CDR3 length	V gene	J gene	clone size	D gene	CDR3 DNA	CDR3 protein
12	TRBV28	TRBJ2-5	NA	TRBD1	TGTGCCAGCAAGACAGGGCCAGAGACCCAGTACTTC	CASKTGPETQYF
17	TRBV11-2	TRBJ2-3	few	NA	TGTGCCAGCAGCTTAGATTCCGAAGGGACTAGCACAGATACGCAGTATTTT	CASSLDSEGTSTDTQYF
13	TRBV6-5	TRBJ2-1	NA	TRBD1	TGTGCCAGCAGGACAGGGGGTCGCAATGAGCAGTTCTTC	CASRTGGRNEQFF
16	TRBV4-2	TRBJ1-4	NA	NA	TGTGCCAGCAGCCAAGATTTCGGCCAGGGGATTGAAAAACTGTTTTTT	CASSQDFGQGIEKLFF
16	TRBV7-2	TRBJ1-2	NA	TRBD1	TGTGCCAGCAGCAAAGGACAGGGGGCAGCTAACTATGGCTACACCTTC	CASSKGQGAANYGYTF
16	TRBV18	TRBJ1-3	NA	NA	TGTGCCAGCTCACCACGCGGAGAGCCCTCTGGAAACACCATATATTTT	CASSPRGEPSGNTIYF
13	TRBV19	TRBJ2-1	NA	NA	TGTGCCAGTAAAGACAGAGGGGTCAATGAGCAGTTCTTC	CASKDRGVNEQFF
14	TRBV7-9	TRBJ1-2	NA	NA	TGTGCCAGCAGCTTAGGAGGGGCTAACTATGGCTACACCTTC	CASSLGGANYGYTF
12	TRBV5-1	TRBJ2-7	NA	NA	TGCGCCAGCAGCTTTGGAACCCAGGGACTCTACTTC	CASSFGTQGLYF
11	TRBV20-1	TRBJ1-2	NA	NA	TGCAGTGCTAGTACCGACTATGGCTACACCTTC	CSASTDYGYTF
18	TRBV9	TRBJ2-5	few	NA	TGTGCCAGCAGCGTGGCTACCCAAGTGGAAGGCGGGCGAGAGACCCAGTACTTC	CASSVATQVEGGRETQYF
14	TRBV30	TRBJ2-6	few	NA	TGTGCCTGGAGGACCCTGCCGGGGGCCAACGTCCTGACTTTC	CAWRTLPGANVLTF
16	TRBV7-3	TRBJ2-7	few	NA	TGTGCCAGCAGCTTAGTCCCGACTAGAAATCTCTACGAGCAGTACTTC	CASSLVPTRNLYEQYF
12	TRBV6-5	TRBJ2-3	NA	TRBD1	TGTGCCAGCAGCCGGGACAGGGAAACGCAGTATTTT	CASSRDRETQYF
16	TRBV28	TRBJ2-1	NA	TRBD1	TGTGCCAGCAGTCCCTCTCCGGGACAGACCTACAATGAGCAGTTCTTC	CASSPSPGQTYNEQFF
18	TRBV29-1	TRBJ2-6	few	TRBD1	TGCAGCGTTGGGACAGGGGCGGTCGCGGCGTCCGGGGCCAACGTCCTGACTTTC	CSVGTGAVAASGANVLTF
15	TRBV14	TRBJ2-5	NA	NA	TGTGCCAGCAGCCAACAGGGACTTCCGCAAGAGACCCAGTACTTC	CASSQQGLPQETQYF